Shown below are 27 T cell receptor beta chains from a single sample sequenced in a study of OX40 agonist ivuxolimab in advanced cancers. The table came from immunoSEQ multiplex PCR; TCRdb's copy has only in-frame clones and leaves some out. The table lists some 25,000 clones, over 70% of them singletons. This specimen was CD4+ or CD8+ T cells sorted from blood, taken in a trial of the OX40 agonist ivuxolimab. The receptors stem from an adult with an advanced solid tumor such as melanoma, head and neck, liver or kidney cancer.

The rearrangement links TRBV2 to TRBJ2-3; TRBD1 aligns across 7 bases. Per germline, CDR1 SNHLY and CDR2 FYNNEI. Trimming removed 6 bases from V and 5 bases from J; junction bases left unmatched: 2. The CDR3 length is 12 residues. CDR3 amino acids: CASRRQGDTQYF. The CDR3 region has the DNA TGTGCCAGCAGACGACAGGGAGATACGCAGTATTTT.

CDR3 residues: CASSVALRGEENTIYF. The CDR3 coding sequence is TGTGCCAGCAGCGTAGCTCTTCGGGGCGAGGAAAACACCATATATTTT. The chain carries TRBV9 and TRBJ1-3, with a possible D match to TRBD1 (5 bases). The CDR3 consists of 16 residues. The germline V gene encodes CDR1 SGDLS and CDR2 YYNGEE. The V and J ends lost 0 bases and 6 bases respectively, with 16 bases between them.

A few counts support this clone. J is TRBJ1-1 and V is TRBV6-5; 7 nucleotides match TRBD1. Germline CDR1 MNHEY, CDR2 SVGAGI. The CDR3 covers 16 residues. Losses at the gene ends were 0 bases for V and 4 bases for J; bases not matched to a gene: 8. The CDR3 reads CASSYSWTGGSTEAFF. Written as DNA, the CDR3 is TGTGCCAGCAGTTACTCTTGGACAGGTGGAAGCACTGAAGCTTTCTTT.

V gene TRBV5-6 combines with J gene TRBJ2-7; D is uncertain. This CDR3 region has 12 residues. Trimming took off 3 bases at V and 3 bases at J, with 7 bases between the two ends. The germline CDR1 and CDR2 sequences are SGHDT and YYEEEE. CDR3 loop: CASSWGNYEQYF. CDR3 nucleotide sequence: TGTGCCAGCAGCTGGGGTAACTACGAGCAGTACTTC.

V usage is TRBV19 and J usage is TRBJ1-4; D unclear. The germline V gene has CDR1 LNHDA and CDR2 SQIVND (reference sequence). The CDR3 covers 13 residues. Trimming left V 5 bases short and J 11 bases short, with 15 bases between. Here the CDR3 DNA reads TGTGCCAGTAGTTCATACAGTCAGCAGAAACTGTTTTTT. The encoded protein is CASSSYSQQKLFF.

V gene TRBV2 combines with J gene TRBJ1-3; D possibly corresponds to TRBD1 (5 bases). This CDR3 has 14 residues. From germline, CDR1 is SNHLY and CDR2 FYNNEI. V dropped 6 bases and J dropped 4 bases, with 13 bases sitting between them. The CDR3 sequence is CASRPGLVGNTIYF. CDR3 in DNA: TGTGCCAGCAGGCCGGGACTTGTAGGAAACACCATATATTTT.

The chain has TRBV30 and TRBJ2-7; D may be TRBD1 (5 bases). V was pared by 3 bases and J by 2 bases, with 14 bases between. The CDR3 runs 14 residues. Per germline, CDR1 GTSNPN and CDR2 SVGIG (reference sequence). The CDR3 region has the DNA TGTGCCTGGAGCCAGGGTGGGGTGACCTACGAGCAGTACTTC. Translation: CAWSQGGVTYEQYF.

The CDR3: CASTVQGAGDTQYF. The CDR3 region has the DNA TGCGCCAGCACAGTCCAGGGGGCGGGAGATACGCAGTATTTT. The V call is TRBV5-1, the J call TRBJ2-3; 8 bases map to TRBD1. CDR1 and CDR2 from the germline V gene are SGHRS and YFSETQ. The junction had 8 bases not matched to a gene; V was cut back by 6 bases and J by 5 bases. This CDR3 spans 14 amino acids.

The chain's CDR3 is CAWSFSVSDTQYF. The CDR3 nucleotides read TGTGCCTGGAGTTTTTCAGTGTCAGATACGCAGTATTTT. The chain has TRBV30 and TRBJ2-3, with D hard to call. Germline CDR1 is GTSNPN and CDR2 is SVGIG (reference sequence). The V end was cut by 2 bases, the J end by 4 bases, with 10 bases between. This CDR3 comprises 13 residues.

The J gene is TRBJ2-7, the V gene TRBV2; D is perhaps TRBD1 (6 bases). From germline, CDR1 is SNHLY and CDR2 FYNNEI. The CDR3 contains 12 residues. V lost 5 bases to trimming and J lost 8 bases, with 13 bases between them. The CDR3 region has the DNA TGTGCCAGCAGTTACAGGGATTCCAAGCAGTACTTC. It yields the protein CASSYRDSKQYF. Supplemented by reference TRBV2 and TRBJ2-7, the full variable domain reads EPEVTQTPSHQVTQMGQEVILRCVPISNHLYFYWYRQILGQKVEFLVSFYNNEISEKSEIFDDQFSVERPDGSNFTLKIRSTKLEDSAMYFCASSYRDSKQYFGPGTRLTVT.

As DNA, the CDR3 is TGTGCCAGCAGCTTAGGGGGATATTGGAGCAATCAGCCCCAGCATTTT. Amino acids: CASSLGGYWSNQPQHF. The rearrangement joins TRBV7-6 to TRBJ1-5; D remains unclear. CDR3 length equals 16 residues. CDR1 and CDR2 from the germline V gene are SGHVS and FNYEAQ. V was cut by 1 base and J by 1 base, with 11 bases left in between.

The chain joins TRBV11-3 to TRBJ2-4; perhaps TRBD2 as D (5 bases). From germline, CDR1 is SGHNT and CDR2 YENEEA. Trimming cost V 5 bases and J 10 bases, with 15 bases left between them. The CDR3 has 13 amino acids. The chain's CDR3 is CASSPGGQPIQYF. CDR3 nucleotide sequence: TGTGCCAGCAGCCCAGGAGGCCAGCCGATTCAGTACTTC.

The CDR3 DNA sequence: TGTGCCAGCTCACCGGAGATGGGGGGCAATCAGCCCCAGCATTTT. Its protein product is CASSPEMGGNQPQHF. V and J are TRBV18 and TRBJ1-5, with D perhaps matching TRBD1 (5 bases). This CDR3 contains 15 residues. Trimming removed 3 bases at V and 2 bases at J, with 11 bases between. Germline V gene lookup returns CDR1 KGHSH and CDR2 LQKENI.

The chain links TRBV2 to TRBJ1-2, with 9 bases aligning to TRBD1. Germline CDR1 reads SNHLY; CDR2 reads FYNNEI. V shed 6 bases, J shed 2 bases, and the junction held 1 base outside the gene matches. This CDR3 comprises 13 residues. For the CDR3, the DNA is TGTGCCAGCAGGGGACAGGGAAACTATGGCTACACCTTC. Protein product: CASRGQGNYGYTF.

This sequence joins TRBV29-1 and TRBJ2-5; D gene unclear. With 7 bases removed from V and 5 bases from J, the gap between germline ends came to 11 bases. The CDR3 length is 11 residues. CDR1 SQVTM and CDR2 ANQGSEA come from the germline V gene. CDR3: CSALTGETQYF. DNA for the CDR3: TGCAGCGCTTTGACCGGGGAGACCCAGTACTTC.

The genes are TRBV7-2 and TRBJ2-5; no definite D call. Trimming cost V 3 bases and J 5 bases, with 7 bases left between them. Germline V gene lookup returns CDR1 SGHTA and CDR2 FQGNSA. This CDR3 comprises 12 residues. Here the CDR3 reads CASSFLRETQYF. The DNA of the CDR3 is TGTGCCAGCAGCTTCCTGAGGGAGACCCAGTACTTC.

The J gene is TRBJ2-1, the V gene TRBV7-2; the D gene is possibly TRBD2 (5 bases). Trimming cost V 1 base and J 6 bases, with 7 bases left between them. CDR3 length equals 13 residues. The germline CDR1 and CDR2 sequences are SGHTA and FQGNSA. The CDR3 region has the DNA TGTGCCAGCAGCTTAGAGAGGGCCAATGAGCAGTTCTTC. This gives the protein CASSLERANEQFF.

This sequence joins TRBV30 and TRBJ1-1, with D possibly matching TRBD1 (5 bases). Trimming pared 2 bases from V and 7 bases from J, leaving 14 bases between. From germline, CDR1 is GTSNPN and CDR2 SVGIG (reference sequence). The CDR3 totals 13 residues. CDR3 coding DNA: TGTGCCTGGAGTCTTCCTGGGGCCGTTGAAGCTTTCTTT. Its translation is CAWSLPGAVEAFF.

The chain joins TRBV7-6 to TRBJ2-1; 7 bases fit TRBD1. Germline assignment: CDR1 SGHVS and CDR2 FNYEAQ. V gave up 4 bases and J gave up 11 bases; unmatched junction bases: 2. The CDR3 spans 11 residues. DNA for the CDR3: TGTGCCAGCAGCTCGGACAGGAAGCAGTTCTTC. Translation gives CASSSDRKQFF.

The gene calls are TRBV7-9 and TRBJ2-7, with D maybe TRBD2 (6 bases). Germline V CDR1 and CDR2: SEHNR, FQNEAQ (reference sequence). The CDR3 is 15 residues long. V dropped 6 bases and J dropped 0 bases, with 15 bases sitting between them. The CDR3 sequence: CASSKPGVFSYEQYF. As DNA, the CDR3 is TGTGCCAGCAGTAAACCGGGAGTCTTCTCCTACGAGCAGTACTTC.

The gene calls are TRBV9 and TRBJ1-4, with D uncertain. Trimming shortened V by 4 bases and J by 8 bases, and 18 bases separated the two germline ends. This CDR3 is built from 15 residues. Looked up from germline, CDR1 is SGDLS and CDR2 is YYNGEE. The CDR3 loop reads CASSPSGEMWEKLFF. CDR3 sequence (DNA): TGTGCCAGCAGCCCCTCCGGGGAGATGTGGGAAAAACTGTTTTTT.

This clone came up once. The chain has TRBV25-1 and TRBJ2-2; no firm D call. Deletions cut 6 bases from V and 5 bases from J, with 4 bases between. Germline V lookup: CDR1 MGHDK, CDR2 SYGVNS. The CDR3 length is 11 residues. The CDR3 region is CASSYTGELFF. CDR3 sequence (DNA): TGTGCCAGCAGCTATACCGGGGAGCTGTTTTTT.

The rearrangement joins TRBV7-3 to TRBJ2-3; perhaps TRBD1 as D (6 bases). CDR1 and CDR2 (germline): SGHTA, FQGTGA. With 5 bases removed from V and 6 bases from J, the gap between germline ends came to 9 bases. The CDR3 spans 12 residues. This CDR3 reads CASSGQPDTQYF. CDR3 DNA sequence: TGTGCCAGCAGCGGACAGCCCGATACGCAGTATTTT.

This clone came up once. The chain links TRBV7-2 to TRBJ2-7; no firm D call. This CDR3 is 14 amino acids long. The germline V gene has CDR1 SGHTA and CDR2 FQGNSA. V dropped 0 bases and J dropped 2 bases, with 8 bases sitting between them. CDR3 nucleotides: TGTGCCAGCAGCTTAGCCGGACGGACCTACGAGCAGTACTTC. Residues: CASSLAGRTYEQYF.

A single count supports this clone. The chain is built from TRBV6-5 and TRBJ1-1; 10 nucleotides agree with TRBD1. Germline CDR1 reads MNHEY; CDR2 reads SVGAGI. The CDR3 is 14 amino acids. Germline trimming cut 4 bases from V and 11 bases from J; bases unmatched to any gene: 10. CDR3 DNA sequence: TGTGCCAGCAGTTCCCCTGACAGGGGGCGCGGGGCTTTCTTT. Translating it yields CASSSPDRGRGAFF.

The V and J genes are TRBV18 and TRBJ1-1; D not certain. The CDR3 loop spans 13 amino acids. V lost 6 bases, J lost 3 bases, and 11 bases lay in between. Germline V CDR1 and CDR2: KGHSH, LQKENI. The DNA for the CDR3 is TGTGCCAGCTCCACCAGTAGGGACACTGAAGCTTTCTTT. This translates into CASSTSRDTEAFF.

CDR3 coding DNA: TGTGCCAGCAGCTTGGCAGGGGGCAGCTATGGCTACACCTTC. Its translation: CASSLAGGSYGYTF. V usage is TRBV5-4 and J usage is TRBJ1-2; the match to TRBD1 covers 8 bases. Germline V lookup: CDR1 SGHNT, CDR2 YYREEE (reference sequence). J lost 4 bases, V lost 0 bases, and 2 bases had no gene match. The CDR3 totals 14 residues. The full variable domain, in which reference TRBV5-4 and TRBJ1-2 provide the parts outside the CDR3, is ETGVTQSPTHLIKTRGQQVTLRCSSQSGHNTVSWYQQALGQGPQFIFQYYREEENGRGNFPPRFSGLQFPNYSSELNVNALELDDSALYLCASSLAGGSYGYTFGSGTRLTVV.